The rows below give T cell receptor beta chains drawn from one sample of a study of tissue T cells after allogeneic stem cell transplantation. Sequencing used immunoSEQ multiplex PCR; TCRdb keeps in-frame clones, though not all of them. The sample shows 6,300 or so clones, around 70% of them seen only once. Material: tissue from the rectum, obtained at autopsy. These receptors all stem from a woman between 18 and 55 years old with breast cancer. CDR3s include the opening cysteine and the closing phenylalanine or tryptophan. The D gene is left open where the match is weak. A clone size is listed for some rows: how often the clone was seen (once, few, many), or a class if it is expanded.

d_call clone_size j_call v_call cdr3_aa cdr3_nt
- - TRBJ1-1 TRBV29-1 CSAGGGWGMNTEAFF TGCAGCGCAGGCGGGGGCTGGGGCATGAACACTGAAGCTTTCTTT
- - TRBJ2-1 TRBV20-1 CSAWDRREQFF TGCAGTGCTTGGGACCGACGTGAGCAGTTCTTC
TRBD1 - TRBJ1-6 TRBV5-4 CASSGAGQARSPLHF TGTGCCAGCAGCGGGGCGGGACAGGCGAGATCACCCCTCCACTTT
TRBD2 - TRBJ2-7 TRBV28 CASSTPGTSGGKDEQYF TGTGCCAGCAGCACCCCCGGGACTAGCGGTGGAAAGGACGAGCAGTACTTC
- - TRBJ1-1 TRBV11-2 CATRRGGLEAFF TGTGCCACCCGCCGGGGGGGGCTTGAAGCTTTCTTT
- - TRBJ1-3 TRBV30 CAWSPFGSGNTIYF TGTGCCTGGAGTCCCTTCGGCTCTGGAAACACCATATATTTT
- - TRBJ1-5 TRBV19 CASSDGQIDQPQHF TGTGCCAGTAGTGATGGACAGATAGATCAGCCCCAGCATTTT
- few TRBJ2-7 TRBV5-5 CASSLPGTYEQYF TGTGCCAGCAGCTTACCCGGGACCTACGAGCAGTACTTC
TRBD2 - TRBJ2-1 TRBV28 CASSLPTGTSLPLDEQFF TGTGCCAGCAGTTTACCAACCGGGACTAGCCTACCCCTCGATGAGCAGTTCTTC
- - TRBJ1-2 TRBV7-2 CASSPSRGGGNYGYTF TGTGCCAGCAGCCCTAGCAGGGGCGGGGGTAACTATGGCTACACCTTC
- - TRBJ2-5 TRBV5-1 CASSDSGAETQYF TGCGCCAGCAGCGATTCCGGGGCGGAGACCCAGTACTTC
- - TRBJ1-3 TRBV9 CASSVDGAGGNTIYF TGTGCCAGCAGCGTTGACGGAGCGGGGGGAAACACCATATATTTT
TRBD1 - TRBJ1-2 TRBV30 CAWSPGAGGNYGYTF TGTGCCTGGAGCCCTGGGGCAGGGGGCAACTATGGCTACACCTTC
- few TRBJ2-5 TRBV11-2 CASSLVPDSSQETQYF TGTGCCAGCAGCTTAGTACCCGACTCATCCCAAGAGACCCAGTACTTC
- - TRBJ2-1 TRBV12-5 CASGFGQGNEQFF TGTGCTAGTGGTTTCGGGCAGGGGAATGAGCAGTTCTTC
TRBD1 - TRBJ1-3 TRBV15 CATGTGAWRKDTIYF TGTGCCACCGGTACAGGGGCTTGGAGAAAAGACACCATATATTTT
- - TRBJ1-3 TRBV27 CASSLRSEGNTIYF TGTGCCAGCAGTTTAAGGTCAGAAGGAAACACCATATATTTT
TRBD2 - TRBJ2-1 TRBV3-1/TRBV3-2 CATGTSGGALTVF TGTGCCACCGGGACTAGCGGGGGGGCCTTAACGGTCTTC
- few TRBJ2-1 TRBV5-5 CASSLPSGNEQFF TGTGCCAGCAGCTTGCCCTCGGGCAATGAGCAGTTCTTC
- - TRBJ2-2 TRBV11-2 CASSSPTTGELFF TGTGCCAGCAGCTCTCCCACGACCGGGGAGCTGTTTTTT
- - TRBJ2-7 TRBV30 CAWSALTIEQYF TGTGCCTGGAGTGCCTTAACCATCGAGCAGTACTTC
- - TRBJ1-6 TRBV21-1 CASVWVLYVNSPLHF TGTGCCAGCGTCTGGGTTCTTTATGTCAATTCACCCCTCCACTTT
TRBD1 - TRBJ2-5 TRBV19 CASSIRGQGEETQYF TGTGCCAGTAGTATAAGGGGACAGGGGGAAGAGACCCAGTACTTC
- few TRBJ2-1 TRBV7-3 CASSLLASNEQFF TGTGCCAGCAGCTTACTAGCGTCCAATGAGCAGTTCTTC
- few TRBJ2-7 TRBV4-2 CASSRLGGGMSSYEQYF TGTGCCAGCAGCCGTCTCGGGGGTGGGATGAGCTCCTACGAGCAGTACTTC
TRBD2 - TRBJ2-1 TRBV5-6 CASRLAGDPYNEQFF TGTGCCAGTAGACTAGCGGGAGATCCCTACAATGAGCAGTTCTTC
- - TRBJ1-2 TRBV2 CASSGNYGYTF TGTGCCAGCAGTGGAAACTATGGCTACACCTTC
- - TRBJ1-6 TRBV19 CASTRWGTHSPLHF TGTGCCAGTACCCGGTGGGGGACTCATTCACCCCTCCACTTT
- - TRBJ2-5 TRBV11-2 CASSLSAWYQETQYF TGTGCCAGCAGCTTATCGGCGTGGTACCAAGAGACCCAGTACTTC
- once TRBJ2-3 TRBV7-2 CASSLEGITSTTDTQYF TGTGCCAGCAGCTTAGAGGGAATAACGTCGACCACAGATACGCAGTATTTT
- - TRBJ2-1 TRBV6-1 CASSEGSLAYNEQFF TGTGCCAGCAGTGAAGGGAGCCTCGCTTACAATGAGCAGTTCTTC
TRBD1 - TRBJ1-5 TRBV10-3 CAISVGQGLNQPQHF TGTGCCATCAGTGTGGGACAGGGCTTAAATCAGCCCCAGCATTTT
- - TRBJ2-3 TRBV5-1 CASSLGSGGTDTQYF TGCGCCAGCAGCTTGGGATCGGGTGGCACAGATACGCAGTATTTT
- - TRBJ1-2 TRBV19 CASTDSSTLDYGYTF TGTGCCAGTACCGACAGTTCAACTTTGGACTATGGCTACACCTTC
TRBD1 - TRBJ2-5 TRBV5-4 CASSGAGQGKETQYF TGTGCCAGCAGCGGTGCGGGACAGGGTAAAGAGACCCAGTACTTC
- - TRBJ1-1 TRBV10-3 CAITRSEESREAFF TGTGCCATCACCCGGTCGGAGGAGTCGCGTGAAGCTTTCTTT
- few TRBJ1-1 TRBV19 CASRGARVEAFF TGTGCCAGTAGGGGGGCCAGGGTGGAAGCTTTCTTT
- - TRBJ1-6 TRBV28 CASSSLDRMESPLHF TGTGCCAGCAGTTCTCTCGACAGGATGGAGTCACCCCTCCACTTT
TRBD1 - TRBJ1-6 TRBV5-5 CASAGGGGGDSPLHF TGTGCCAGCGCGGGCGGAGGGGGCGGCGATTCACCCCTCCACTTT
TRBD2 - TRBJ2-3 TRBV7-2 CASSLGGLAGGTDTQYF TGTGCCAGCAGCTTAGGGGGACTAGCGGGGGGCACAGATACGCAGTATTTT
- - TRBJ2-3 TRBV11-2 CASSLLGGTDTQYF TGTGCCAGCAGCTTACTGGGCGGGACAGATACGCAGTATTTT
TRBD2 - TRBJ2-1 TRBV7-9 CASSPRGGVYNEQFF TGTGCCAGCAGCCCTCGGGGGGGCGTTTACAATGAGCAGTTCTTC
TRBD1 - TRBJ2-7 TRBV6-5 CASSYVGTGGYEQYF TGTGCCAGCAGTTATGTCGGGACAGGGGGATACGAGCAGTACTTC
- - TRBJ2-1 TRBV9 CASSPDLGSYNEQFF TGTGCCAGCAGCCCGGACCTGGGCTCCTACAATGAGCAGTTCTTC
- - TRBJ2-1 TRBV30 CAWSRLRTYNEQFF TGTGCCTGGAGTCGTTTGCGGACCTACAATGAGCAGTTCTTC